This passage covers 2 T cell receptor beta chains from one sample sequenced in a study of blood T cell repertoires in COVID-19. The table came from immunoSEQ multiplex PCR; TCRdb's copy has only in-frame clones and leaves some out. Altogether a few hundred thousand clones are present, roughly 89% being singletons, with the ten largest covering 0.8% to 1.3%. Sequences were obtained from peripheral blood. The origin of the receptors is a woman aged 40-49 years with COVID-19, enrolled during active disease.

The rearrangement joins TRBV27 to TRBJ1-1; 12 nucleotides align to TRBD1. The CDR3 loop spans 16 amino acids. Unmatched junction bases numbered 1, after V lost 1 base and J lost 1 base. CDR1 and CDR2 (germline): MNHEY, SMNVEV (reference sequence). The CDR3 reads CASSLWDRGPNTEAFF. The CDR3 DNA sequence: TGTGCCAGCAGTTTATGGGACAGGGGGCCGAACACTGAAGCTTTCTTT.

The gene calls are TRBV7-8 and TRBJ1-2; TRBD1 agrees at 9 bases. Germline CDR1 is SGHVS and CDR2 is FQNEAQ. The J segment lost 6 bases and the V segment lost 1 base, leaving 0 bases of the junction unmatched. The CDR3 runs 13 residues. Here the CDR3 reads CASSLDRGHGYTF. The CDR3 bases are TGTGCCAGCAGCTTAGACAGGGGGCATGGCTACACCTTC.